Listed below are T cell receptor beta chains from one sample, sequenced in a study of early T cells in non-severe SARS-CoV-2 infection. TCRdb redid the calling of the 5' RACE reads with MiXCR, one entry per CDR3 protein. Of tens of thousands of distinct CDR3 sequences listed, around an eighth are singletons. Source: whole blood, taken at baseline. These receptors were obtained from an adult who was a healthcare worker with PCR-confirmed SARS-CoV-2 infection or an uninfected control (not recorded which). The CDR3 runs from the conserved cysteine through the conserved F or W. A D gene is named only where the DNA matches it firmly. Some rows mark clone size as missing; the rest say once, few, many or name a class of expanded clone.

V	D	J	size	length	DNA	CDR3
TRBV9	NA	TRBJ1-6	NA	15	TGTGCCAGCAGCGTATCGGACAAAAGGAATTCACCCCTCCACTTT	CASSVSDKRNSPLHF
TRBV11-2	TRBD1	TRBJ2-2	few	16	TGTGCCAGCAGCCGCCAAAGAGGGGGCGCCTACGGGGAGCTGTTTTTT	CASSRQRGGAYGELFF
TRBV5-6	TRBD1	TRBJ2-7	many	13	TGTGCCAGCAGCCGTGACAGGGGGTACGAGCAGTACTTC	CASSRDRGYEQYF
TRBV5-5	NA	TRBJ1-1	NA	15	TGTGCCAGCAGCCCATGGGTACGGGGGAACACTGAAGCTTTCTTT	CASSPWVRGNTEAFF
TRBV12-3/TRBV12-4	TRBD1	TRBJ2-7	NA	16	TGTGCCAGCAGTTTAGGAGACAGGGACGTGTTGGACGAGCAGTACTTC	CASSLGDRDVLDEQYF
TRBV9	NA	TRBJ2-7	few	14	TGTGCCAGCAGCGTAGCGGGCACCTCCTACGAGCAGTACTTC	CASSVAGTSYEQYF
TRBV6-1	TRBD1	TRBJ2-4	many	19	TGTGCCAGCAGTGAAGCTCTTACAGGGGGCCTATTAGCCAAAAACATTCAGTACTTC	CASSEALTGGLLAKNIQYF
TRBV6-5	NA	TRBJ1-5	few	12	TGTGCCAGCAGGGGCTTCAATCAGCCCCAGCATTTT	CASRGFNQPQHF
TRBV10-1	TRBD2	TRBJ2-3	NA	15	TGCGCCAGCAGTGAGCTAGCGGGGGCCGGAGATACGCAGTATTTT	CASSELAGAGDTQYF
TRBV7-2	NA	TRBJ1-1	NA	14	TGTGCCAGCAGCTTAGCAGGACTGAACACTGAAGCTTTCTTT	CASSLAGLNTEAFF
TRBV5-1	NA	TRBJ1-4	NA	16	TGCGCCAGCAGCTTGACCTACAGTGCAACTAATGAAAAACTGTTTTTT	CASSLTYSATNEKLFF
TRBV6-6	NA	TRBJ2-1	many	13	TGTGCCAGCAGCTCCGGACGGAACAATGAGCAGTTCTTC	CASSSGRNNEQFF
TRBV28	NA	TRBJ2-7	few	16	TGTGCCAGCAACTCACCTCCTGGTAGGGGGAATCTCGAGCAGTACTTC	CASNSPPGRGNLEQYF
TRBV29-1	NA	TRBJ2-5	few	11	TGCAGCGGGGGTCTCCAAGAGACCCAGTACTTC	CSGGLQETQYF
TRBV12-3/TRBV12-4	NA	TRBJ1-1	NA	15	TGTGCCAGCAGTTTTTGGGGGGGGCTTGGCACTGAAGCTTTCTTT	CASSFWGGLGTEAFF